The rows below give T cell receptor beta chains drawn from one sample of a study of cytomegalovirus exposure and HLA in healthy donors. Generated by immunoSEQ multiplex PCR, the TCRdb table keeps only in-frame clones and is missing some. The sample lists approximately 79,000 clones, around 74% occurring once. The source material was PBMCs. The receptors come from a boy aged 5-17 years in good health and CMV-seronegative. Both conserved end residues are part of each CDR3. Each record gives: V gene, CDR3 length, J gene, D gene, clone size, CDR3 protein, CDR3 DNA. A D gene is named only where the DNA matches it firmly. Clone size, where shown, is once, few, many, or a class for clones that have expanded.

TRBV5-8	10	TRBJ2-1	.	.	CASSLVGRFF	TGTGCCAGCAGCTTGGTCGGGAGGTTCTTC
TRBV5-4	17	TRBJ2-5	TRBD1	.	CASSPTMDRATQETQYF	TGTGCCAGCAGCCCAACCATGGACAGGGCAACCCAAGAGACCCAGTACTTC
TRBV5-6	14	TRBJ2-1	TRBD2	.	CASSPLAERSEQFF	TGTGCCAGCAGCCCTCTAGCGGAGAGGAGTGAGCAGTTCTTC
TRBV11-3	14	TRBJ2-1	TRBD2	.	CASSLGTSDYEQFF	TGTGCCAGCAGCTTGGGGACTAGCGACTATGAGCAGTTCTTC
TRBV6-5	15	TRBJ2-3	.	.	CASSPGTLSTDTQYF	TGTGCCAGCAGCCCCGGGACTCTTTCCACAGATACGCAGTATTTT
TRBV29-1	12	TRBJ1-4	.	.	CSAYREDEKLFF	TGCAGCGCATACAGAGAAGACGAAAAACTGTTTTTT
TRBV18	14	TRBJ2-7	.	.	CASSPTGTNYEQYF	TGTGCCAGCTCACCAACCGGGACAAACTACGAGCAGTACTTC
TRBV6-1	14	TRBJ1-1	.	.	CASSEWAGSAEAFF	TGTGCCAGCAGTGAATGGGCAGGGTCGGCTGAAGCTTTCTTT
TRBV7-3	13	TRBJ1-5	.	.	CASSLGGGQPQHF	TGTGCCAGCAGCCTGGGGGGGGGACAGCCCCAGCATTTT
TRBV5-1	16	TRBJ1-2	TRBD1	.	CASSLRDRPLRGGYTF	TGCGCCAGCAGCCTACGGGACAGGCCACTTAGGGGTGGCTACACCTTC
TRBV28	12	TRBJ1-2	.	.	CASSGRGYGYTF	TGTGCCAGCAGCGGAAGGGGGTATGGCTACACCTTC
TRBV28	13	TRBJ2-7	.	.	CASTDGGTYEQYF	TGTGCCAGCACGGACGGAGGAACCTACGAGCAGTACTTC
TRBV6-1	15	TRBJ1-1	.	.	CASSDYTGFNTEAFF	TGTGCCAGCAGTGATTATACGGGATTTAACACTGAAGCTTTCTTT
TRBV4-2	15	TRBJ1-5	.	.	CASSQGRTDNQPQHF	TGTGCCAGCAGCCAAGGAAGGACAGACAATCAGCCCCAGCATTTT
TRBV6-5	15	TRBJ1-2	.	.	CASSPQGREGYGYTF	TGTGCCAGCAGCCCCCAGGGGCGGGAGGGATATGGCTACACCTTC
TRBV9	15	TRBJ1-2	.	.	CASSGSGPSIYGYTF	TGTGCCAGCAGCGGTAGTGGGCCTTCGATTTATGGCTACACCTTC
TRBV29-1	13	TRBJ1-4	.	.	CSVLDRSNEKLFF	TGCAGCGTTTTGGACAGAAGTAATGAAAAACTGTTTTTT
TRBV30	13	TRBJ1-5	.	once	CAWSVRSEQGQHF	TGTGCCTGGAGTGTAAGGTCCGAGCAGGGCCAGCATTTT
TRBV27	13	TRBJ2-7	.	.	CASSSGFSYEQYF	TGTGCCAGCAGTTCAGGCTTCTCGTACGAGCAGTACTTC
TRBV28	14	TRBJ2-7	TRBD1	.	CASSSPGQTYEQYF	TGTGCCAGCAGTTCCCCGGGACAGACCTACGAGCAGTACTTC
TRBV29-1	14	TRBJ1-3	TRBD1	.	CSATGVGFTNTIYF	TGCAGCGCCACAGGGGTAGGCTTTACGAACACCATATATTTT
TRBV2	15	TRBJ1-5	TRBD1	few	CASRGGQTSNQPQHF	TGTGCCAGCAGGGGGGGACAGACAAGCAATCAGCCCCAGCATTTT
TRBV14	17	TRBJ2-1	TRBD1	.	CASSQVLDRVKGNEQFF	TGTGCCAGCAGCCAAGTCCTGGACAGGGTGAAGGGCAATGAGCAGTTCTTC
TRBV27	12	TRBJ2-7	.	.	CASAGLSHEQYF	TGTGCCAGCGCAGGGTTATCCCACGAGCAGTACTTC
TRBV5-4	15	TRBJ1-5	.	few	CASSLGGVSNQPQHF	TGTGCCAGCAGCTTGGGGGGGGTCAGCAATCAGCCCCAGCATTTT
TRBV7-7	15	TRBJ2-5	TRBD1	once	CASSLEGTGQETQYF	TGTGCTAGCAGCTTAGAGGGGACAGGCCAAGAGACCCAGTACTTC
TRBV4-3	15	TRBJ1-2	.	few	CASSQDRKGNYGYTF	TGCGCCAGCAGCCAAGATCGGAAGGGGAACTATGGCTACACCTTC
TRBV14	15	TRBJ2-7	.	few	CASSRGQPIDYEQYF	TGTGCCAGCAGCCGAGGACAGCCCATTGACTACGAGCAGTACTTC
TRBV7-2	13	TRBJ1-5	TRBD1	.	CASSRDRNQPQHF	TGTGCCAGCAGCCGGGACAGGAATCAGCCCCAGCATTTT
TRBV28	11	TRBJ2-3	TRBD2	.	CVSGVTDTQYF	TGTGTTAGCGGGGTCACAGATACGCAGTATTTT
TRBV30	11	TRBJ2-7	.	.	CAWSSTYEQYF	TGTGCCTGGAGTAGCACCTACGAGCAGTACTTC
TRBV6-1	13	TRBJ1-1	.	.	CASEQGTHTEAFF	TGTGCCAGTGAACAGGGTACCCATACTGAAGCTTTCTTT
TRBV5-4	11	TRBJ2-5	.	.	CASSFGETQYF	TGTGCCAGCAGCTTCGGAGAGACCCAGTACTTC
TRBV5-1	13	TRBJ2-5	.	few	CASSYKYGETQYF	TGCGCCAGCAGCTATAAGTACGGAGAGACCCAGTACTTC
TRBV21-1	13	TRBJ1-2	.	.	CASSTGTEYGYTF	TGTGCCAGCAGCACCGGGACAGAGTATGGCTACACCTTC
TRBV5-4	14	TRBJ2-7	TRBD2	.	CASSLSGRASEQYF	TGTGCCAGCAGCTTAAGCGGGAGGGCGAGTGAGCAGTACTTC
TRBV7-9	15	TRBJ2-2	TRBD2	.	CASSRLAVNTGELFF	TGTGCCAGCAGCCGACTAGCGGTAAACACCGGGGAGCTGTTTTTT
TRBV4-3	15	TRBJ2-2	.	.	CASSQAGGVTGELFF	TGCGCCAGCAGCCAAGCTGGAGGGGTTACCGGGGAGCTGTTTTTT
TRBV7-9	15	TRBJ2-7	.	few	CASSLVSGNDYEQYF	TGTGCCAGCAGCTTAGTGTCCGGGAATGATTACGAGCAGTACTTC
TRBV27	14	TRBJ1-2	TRBD1	.	CASSFGQGVHGYTF	TGTGCCAGCAGTTTTGGACAGGGGGTACATGGCTACACCTTC
TRBV28	14	TRBJ1-4	.	.	CATRGGAGNEKLFF	TGTGCCACCCGAGGGGGGGCAGGTAATGAAAAACTGTTTTTT
TRBV27	13	TRBJ1-1	.	.	CASTGRPGTEAFF	TGTGCCAGCACGGGCCGCCCGGGGACTGAAGCTTTCTTT